The 22 T cell receptor beta chains in this list originate from one sample, sequenced in a study of cytomegalovirus exposure and HLA in healthy donors. It was with 60 Vbeta and 13 Jbeta primers that the PCR ran. Libraries were prepared by immunoSEQ multiplex PCR; TCRdb keeps only in-frame clonotypes and omits some of them. Among about 150,000 clones listed, more than 9.5% were seen once. Sample: PBMCs. The receptors were gathered from a man aged 45-60 years in good health and CMV-seronegative.

This clone was observed a few times. The CDR3 protein is CASSLPTKARAGELFF. DNA of the CDR3: TGTGCCAGCAGCCTACCTACCAAGGCGCGGGCCGGGGAGCTGTTTTTT. The chain uses TRBV7-9 and TRBJ2-2; possible D gene TRBD2, 5 bases. The CDR3 consists of 16 residues. The V end was cut by 5 bases, the J end by 6 bases, with 19 bases between. The germline CDR1 and CDR2 sequences are SEHNR and FQNEAQ (reference sequence). The full variable domain, completed using reference TRBV7-9 and TRBJ2-2, is DTGVSQNPRHKITKRGQNVTFRCDPISEHNRLYWYRQTLGQGPEFLTYFQNEAQLEKSRLLSDRFSAERPKGSFSTLEIQRTEQGDSAMYLCASSLPTKARAGELFFGEGSRLTVL.

This clone was observed a few times. The chain employs TRBV29-1 and TRBJ2-1, with 11 bases that match TRBD2. The CDR3 spans 19 residues. Germline CDR1 SQVTM, CDR2 ANQGSEA. V lost 4 bases, J lost 5 bases, and 19 bases stayed unmatched. Here the CDR3 DNA reads TGCAGCGTTGCAGGGGGCTGGACTAGCGGGCGGCGGGTCAACAATGAGCAGTTCTTC. It specifies CSVAGGWTSGRRVNNEQFF.

The V gene is TRBV5-1, the J gene TRBJ1-2, with TRBD1 matching over 7 bases. Trimming removed 4 bases from V and 9 bases from J; junction bases left unmatched: 12. Germline CDR1 SGHRS, CDR2 YFSETQ. This CDR3 is built from 14 residues. CDR3 protein: CASSPGQPGGRYTF. The CDR3 nucleotides are TGCGCCAGCAGCCCGGGACAGCCCGGAGGGCGCTACACCTTC.

The chain has TRBV6-1 and TRBJ1-2; no clear D gene. The CDR3 contains 14 residues. The ends were cut back, 1 base at V and 7 bases at J, with 13 bases in the middle. Germline CDR1 and CDR2: MNHNS and SASEGT. Written as DNA, the CDR3 is TGTGCCAGCAGTGAAGGGAGGGCGTCTACTGGCTACACCTTC. This translates into CASSEGRASTGYTF.

This clone has only a few counts. The chain recombines TRBV6-1 with TRBJ1-1; 7 positions match TRBD1. Trimming removed 6 bases from V and 1 base from J; junction bases left unmatched: 8. The CDR3 runs 15 residues. CDR1 is MNHNS and CDR2 is SASEGT in the germline V gene. The CDR3 loop is CASREPGTANTEAFF. DNA for the CDR3: TGTGCCAGCAGAGAACCCGGGACAGCGAACACTGAAGCTTTCTTT.

CDR3 coding DNA: TGCGCCAGCAGCTTCGAGGGGGACCACACAGATACGCAGTATTTT. It yields the protein CASSFEGDHTDTQYF. The J gene is TRBJ2-3, the V gene TRBV5-1; tentatively, D is TRBD1 (6 bases). Germline V gives CDR1 SGHRS, CDR2 YFSETQ. This CDR3 has 15 amino acids. V lost 2 bases to trimming and J lost 2 bases, with 12 bases between them.

The chain employs TRBV18 and TRBJ2-3, with 12 bases fitting TRBD2. Unmatched junction bases numbered 17, after V lost 6 bases and J lost 7 bases. CDR3 size: 18 residues. Germline-derived CDR1 and CDR2 are KGHSH and LQKENI. The CDR3: CASSQNLLTSGRSNTQYF. In DNA form, the CDR3 reads TGTGCCAGCTCTCAAAATCTACTAACTAGCGGGAGGTCAAATACGCAGTATTTT.

This clone was counted a few times. The chain couples TRBV10-1 to TRBJ1-3; unclear D gene. CDR1 WNHNN and CDR2 SYGVQD come from the germline V gene (reference sequence). V was clipped by 5 bases and J by 0 bases, with 5 bases between them. The CDR3 totals 13 residues. This chain's CDR3 is CASSTNSGNTIYF. The CDR3, as DNA: TGCGCCAGCAGTACTAACTCTGGAAACACCATATATTTT.

This clone came up a few times. The V call is TRBV9, the J call TRBJ1-1; unclear D gene. Germline V gene sequence: CDR1 SGDLS, CDR2 YYNGEE. CDR3 size: 13 residues. Trimming pared 0 bases from V and 4 bases from J, leaving 7 bases between. CDR3 nucleotide sequence: TGTGCCAGCAGCGTAGTGGAGAGCACTGAAGCTTTCTTT. Translation gives CASSVVESTEAFF.

The genes are TRBV21-1 and TRBJ2-7; TRBD2 is the table's D call, not checked against the DNA. TRBV21-1 is a known pseudogene. The length of the CDR3 is 15 residues. CDR3 loop: CASTEGGVGINEQYF. CDR3 coding DNA: TGTGCCAGCACCGAAGGGGGGGTGGGGATCAACGAGCAGTACTTC.

This clone was detected a few times. The chain employs TRBV11-2 and TRBJ2-7; weak D call: TRBD2 (6 bases). The length of the CDR3 is 14 residues. Germline values: CDR1 SGHAT, CDR2 FQNNGV. V lost 5 bases, J lost 2 bases, and 13 bases lay in between. The DNA for the CDR3 is TGTGCCAGCAGCCCCGGGACTGACCCCTACGAGCAGTACTTC. Translating gives CASSPGTDPYEQYF. Full variable domain (remainder filled in from reference TRBV11-2 and TRBJ2-7): EAGVAQSPRYKIIEKRQSVAFWCNPISGHATLYWYQQILGQGPKLLIQFQNNGVVDDSQLPKDRFSAERLKGVDSTLKIQPAKLEDSAVYLCASSPGTDPYEQYFGPGTRLTVT.

A few counts support this clone. This chain joins TRBV6-5 and TRBJ1-1; D is uncertain. The CDR3 extends over 14 amino acids. Trimming removed 6 bases from V and 4 bases from J, with 15 bases in between. Per germline, CDR1 MNHEY and CDR2 SVGAGI. The CDR3 bases are TGTGCCAGCAGAACCCCACCGGCGGTCACTGAAGCTTTCTTT. Its translation is CASRTPPAVTEAFF.

The table lists this clone with a few counts. The rearrangement joins TRBV19 to TRBJ1-2, with 8 bases that match TRBD1. The junction had 5 bases not matched to a gene; V was cut back by 5 bases and J by 3 bases. Germline-derived CDR1 and CDR2 are LNHDA and SQIVND (reference sequence). The CDR3 extends over 14 amino acids. CDR3 coding DNA: TGTGCCAGTAGTCCCGGACAGGGATACTATGGCTACACCTTC. It yields the protein CASSPGQGYYGYTF.

This clone was detected a few times. The rearrangement links TRBV7-3 to TRBJ1-2; TRBD1 aligns across 7 bases. The J segment lost 4 bases and the V segment lost 5 bases, leaving 10 bases of the junction unmatched. The germline V gene has CDR1 SGHTA and CDR2 FQGTGA. This CDR3 spans 15 amino acids. DNA of the CDR3: TGTGCCAGCAGCACTACAGGGGCAGGTTTCTATGGCTACACCTTC. The encoded protein is CASSTTGAGFYGYTF.

This clone was recorded a few times. This CDR3 is CSVGQYYEQYF. Written as DNA, the CDR3 is TGCAGCGTCGGACAGTACTACGAGCAGTACTTC. The genes are TRBV29-1 and TRBJ2-7; possible D gene TRBD1, 6 bases. The CDR3 sequence is 11 residues long. V shed 6 bases and J shed 3 bases, with 9 bases lying between them. The germline V gene has CDR1 SQVTM and CDR2 ANQGSEA.

V and J are TRBV5-1 and TRBJ2-5, with D unresolved. This CDR3 spans 13 amino acids. Trimming stripped 2 bases from V and 1 base from J, with 6 bases between. Germline CDR1 SGHRS, CDR2 YFSETQ. In DNA form, the CDR3 reads TGCGCCAGCAGCTTAAACTCCCAAGAGACCCAGTACTTC. Protein: CASSLNSQETQYF.

This rearrangement joins TRBV19 to TRBJ1-1; 8 bases align to TRBD1. This CDR3 comprises 13 residues. Germline V CDR1 and CDR2: LNHDA, SQIVND (reference sequence). The J segment lost 7 bases and the V segment lost 8 bases, leaving 9 bases of the junction unmatched. The CDR3, as DNA: TGTGCCAGTCTCCAGGGGGCGCATGATGAAGCTTTCTTT. It translates to CASLQGAHDEAFF.

This clone was counted a few times. The rearrangement uses TRBV25-1 and TRBJ2-3; 7 positions agree with TRBD1. In germline, CDR1 is MGHDK, CDR2 SYGVNS. Trimming at V came to 4 bases and at J to 1 base, leaving 11 bases not matched to a gene. The CDR3 is made up of 17 amino acids. The CDR3 region is CASSAMKGQAGTDTQYF. Here the CDR3 DNA reads TGTGCCAGCAGTGCGATGAAAGGACAGGCCGGCACAGATACGCAGTATTTT.

This clone has only a few counts. The chain uses TRBV4-2 and TRBJ2-1, with 11 nucleotides matching TRBD2. This CDR3 is built from 18 residues. Germline V lookup: CDR1 LGHNA, CDR2 YNFKEQ. V lost 4 bases and J lost 0; bases outside the gene matches: 8. This chain's CDR3 is CASSLLSGGGSSYNEQFF. CDR3 coding DNA: TGTGCCAGCAGCCTCCTTAGCGGGGGGGGGAGCTCCTACAATGAGCAGTTCTTC.

This clone appeared a few times. The chain combines TRBV9 with TRBJ2-6, with 8 positions matching TRBD1. Germline V gene lookup returns CDR1 SGDLS and CDR2 YYNGEE. V dropped 7 bases and J dropped 1; count of bases not matched to a gene: 4. The CDR3 is 15 amino acids. CDR3 amino acids: CASGNRGSGANVLTF. CDR3 sequence (DNA): TGTGCCAGCGGAAACAGGGGGTCTGGGGCCAACGTCCTGACTTTC.

This clone was counted between two and nine times. V and J are TRBV5-6 and TRBJ2-7, with 8 bases fitting TRBD2. The ends lost 0 bases at V and 2 bases at J; junction bases unmatched: 4. The CDR3 contains 15 residues. Germline V gene data show CDR1 as SGHDT and CDR2 as YYEEEE. The CDR3 region is CASSLGAGGTYEQYF. The CDR3 nucleotides read TGTGCCAGCAGCTTGGGGGCGGGAGGTACCTACGAGCAGTACTTC.

The chain links TRBV28 to TRBJ2-5; 11 bases fit TRBD2. The CDR3 is 15 residues long. CDR1 and CDR2 (germline): MDHEN, SYDVKM. Trimming removed 6 bases from V and 5 bases from J; junction bases left unmatched: 8. As DNA, the CDR3 is TGTGCCAGCAGCTCAGGACTAGCGGGTCCGGAGACCCAGTACTTC. Encoded protein: CASSSGLAGPETQYF.